This T cell receptor (beta chain) was retrieved from a study of blood T cell repertoires in COVID-19. As for the study in general: The study drew acute and convalescent COVID-19 samples from the United States, Italy and Spain. In each case, the material was cDNA or gDNA derived from T cells, B-cell-depleted T cells, or PBMCs.

Original data processing: Amplification from reference gene primers served as the basis for estimated nucleated cell counts. Clones were sequenced by immunoSEQ multiplex PCR, and TCRdb holds only the in-frame ones, with some missing. The DNA gave D and trimming, while V, J and clone size come from that table. The sample lists around 380,000 clones, about four fifths occurring once. Input material: peripheral blood. The TCR was taken from a human donor with acute or convalescent COVID-19. The donor label of this sample is uncertain.

The CDR3 DNA reads as TGTGCCACCGCAAGGGACAGCAACCTCTCTGGAAACACCATATATTTT. It codes for CATARDSNLSGNTIYF. This chain connects TRBV18 to TRBJ1-3, with TRBD1 matching over 7 bases. This CDR3 has 16 amino acids. V lost 10 bases, J lost 0 bases, and 12 bases stayed unmatched. Germline CDR1 and CDR2: KGHSH and LQKENI.